The clone carrying this T cell receptor (beta chain) appeared a single time. The CDR3 extends over 17 amino acids. V was clipped by 5 bases and J by 5 bases; unmatched bases: 12. Germline CDR1 is SGHAT and CDR2 is FQNNGV. The source of the sample is a study of blood T cell repertoires in COVID-19. Measured with immunoSEQ multiplex PCR; TCRdb has only the in-frame clones, and not every one. The sample includes around 180,000 clones, less than 90% of them seen just once. The gene calls are TRBV11-2 and TRBJ2-5, with TRBD2 matching 12 bases. This TCR was sampled from a man aged 60 to 69 with acute or convalescent COVID-19. Material for sequencing was peripheral blood. For the CDR3, the DNA is TGTGCCAGCAGCCCATCTCCTAGCGGGAGGGGGGCCGAGACCCAGTACTTC. This sequence encodes CASSPSPSGRGAETQYF.